Sequencing of this T cell receptor (beta chain) was carried out in a study of early T cells in non-severe SARS-CoV-2 infection. Germline V lookup: CDR1 WSHSY, CDR2 SAAADI. The germline V and J ends were trimmed by 5 bases and 5 bases, with 19 bases remaining between them. The CDR3 has 17 amino acids. This clonotype was seen repeatedly, ten times or more. Using its own MiXCR run on the 5' RACE reads, TCRdb lists one record per CDR3 protein. The sample shows 25,000 to 30,000 distinct CDR3 sequences, approximately 4.8% of them seen only once. The sequence came from an adult who was a healthcare worker with PCR-confirmed SARS-CoV-2 infection or an uninfected control (not recorded which). The sample was whole blood. V is TRBV10-2 and J is TRBJ1-6, with D maybe TRBD1 (6 bases). Here the CDR3 DNA reads TGCGCCAGCAGTAGGGGGACCACCGGCTTCAATAATTCACCCCTCCACTTT. Translated, it gives CASSRGTTGFNNSPLHF.